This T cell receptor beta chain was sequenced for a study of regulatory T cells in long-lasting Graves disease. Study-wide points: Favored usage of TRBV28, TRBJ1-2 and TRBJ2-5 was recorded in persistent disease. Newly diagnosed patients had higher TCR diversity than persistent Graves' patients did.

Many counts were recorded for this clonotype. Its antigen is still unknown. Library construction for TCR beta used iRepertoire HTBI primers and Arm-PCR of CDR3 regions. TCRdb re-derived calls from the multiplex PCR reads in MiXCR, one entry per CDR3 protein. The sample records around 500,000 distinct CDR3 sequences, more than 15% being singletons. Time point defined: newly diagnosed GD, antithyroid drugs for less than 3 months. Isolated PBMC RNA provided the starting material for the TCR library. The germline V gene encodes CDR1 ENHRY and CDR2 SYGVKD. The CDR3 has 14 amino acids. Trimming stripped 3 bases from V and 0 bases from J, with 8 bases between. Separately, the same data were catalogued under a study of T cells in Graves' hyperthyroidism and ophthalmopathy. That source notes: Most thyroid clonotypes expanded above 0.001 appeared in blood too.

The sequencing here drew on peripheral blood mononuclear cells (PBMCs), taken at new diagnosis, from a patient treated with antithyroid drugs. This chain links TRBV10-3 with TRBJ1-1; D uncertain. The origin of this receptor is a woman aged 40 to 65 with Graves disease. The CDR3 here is CAISDGRVNTEAFF. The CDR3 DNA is TGTGCCATCAGTGATGGCAGAGTGAACACTGAAGCTTTCTTT.